These T cell receptor beta chains were read from a single sample in a study of PD-1 blockade in classical Hodgkin lymphoma. This table comes from immunoSEQ multiplex PCR, and its TCRdb copy is limited to in-frame clones, with some not included. The sample lists about 28,000 clones, about 91% occurring once. The specimen was CD8+ T cells from blood, collected at baseline. These receptor sequences come from a human donor with classical Hodgkin lymphoma. CDR3s include the opening cysteine and the closing phenylalanine or tryptophan. Fields, in order: CDR3 DNA, CDR3 protein, J gene, clone size, V gene, D gene. The D gene is left open where the match is weak. Only some rows state a clone size, as once, few, many or a class for expanded clones.

cdr3_nt: TGTGCCAGCAGGCTGAGACAGGGGTTTAACACTGAAGCTTTCTTT; cdr3_aa: CASRLRQGFNTEAFF; j_call: TRBJ1-1; clone_size: .; v_call: TRBV27; d_call: TRBD1
cdr3_nt: TGCGCCAGCAGCTTGGGTAGCGGGAGCACAGATACGCAGTATTTT; cdr3_aa: CASSLGSGSTDTQYF; j_call: TRBJ2-3; clone_size: .; v_call: TRBV5-1; d_call: TRBD2
cdr3_nt: TGTGCCAGCAAGGCAGGACAAGAGACCCAGTACTTC; cdr3_aa: CASKAGQETQYF; j_call: TRBJ2-5; clone_size: .; v_call: TRBV7-3; d_call: .
cdr3_nt: TGTGCCAGCAGCACCAACGTGTATGAGCAGTTCTTC; cdr3_aa: CASSTNVYEQFF; j_call: TRBJ2-1; clone_size: .; v_call: TRBV27; d_call: .
cdr3_nt: TGTGCCAGCGCTGGGACCGGGACAGGGGGCGACGAGCAGTACTTC; cdr3_aa: CASAGTGTGGDEQYF; j_call: TRBJ2-7; clone_size: .; v_call: TRBV6-5; d_call: TRBD1
cdr3_nt: TGTGCTAGTGCAGCAGGGACTAGCGGGAGGCGGGGCACAGATACGCAGTATTTT; cdr3_aa: CASAAGTSGRRGTDTQYF; j_call: TRBJ2-3; clone_size: once; v_call: TRBV12-5; d_call: TRBD2
cdr3_nt: TGTGCCAGCAGCCGAGGACAGGTTTACGAGCAGTACTTC; cdr3_aa: CASSRGQVYEQYF; j_call: TRBJ2-7; clone_size: .; v_call: TRBV7-6; d_call: TRBD1
cdr3_nt: TGCGCCAGCAGCCCTCCGGGACAGGAGCAGGAGCAGTACTTC; cdr3_aa: CASSPPGQEQEQYF; j_call: TRBJ2-7; clone_size: .; v_call: TRBV5-1; d_call: TRBD1
cdr3_nt: TGTGCCAGCAGCGTAGGGGGGAGACTGGTGGAGACCCAGTACTTC; cdr3_aa: CASSVGGRLVETQYF; j_call: TRBJ2-5; clone_size: .; v_call: TRBV9; d_call: .
cdr3_nt: TGTGCCAGCAGTTTCCCAGTTGGTACGCAGTATTTT; cdr3_aa: CASSFPVGTQYF; j_call: TRBJ2-3; clone_size: .; v_call: TRBV27; d_call: .
cdr3_nt: TGCGCCAGCCTCGAAACAGCGGAACACAATGAGCAGTTCTTC; cdr3_aa: CASLETAEHNEQFF; j_call: TRBJ2-1; clone_size: few; v_call: TRBV5-1; d_call: .
cdr3_nt: TGTGCCAGCAGCCAACTCGGACTAGCGGGAGTTCGTAATGAGCAGTTCTTC; cdr3_aa: CASSQLGLAGVRNEQFF; j_call: TRBJ2-1; clone_size: .; v_call: TRBV4-2; d_call: TRBD2
cdr3_nt: TGTGCCAGCAGTTTAAGTTGGGGGACAGGGAACGAGCAGTACTTC; cdr3_aa: CASSLSWGTGNEQYF; j_call: TRBJ2-7; clone_size: few; v_call: TRBV27; d_call: TRBD1
cdr3_nt: TGTGCCATCAGACAGTACTCCACAGATACGCAGTATTTT; cdr3_aa: CAIRQYSTDTQYF; j_call: TRBJ2-3; clone_size: .; v_call: TRBV10-3; d_call: .